A single sample gave rise to the 26 T cell receptor beta chains below, sequenced in a study of blood T cell repertoires in COVID-19. Assay: immunoSEQ multiplex PCR; the TCRdb copy retains only in-frame clones and omits some. The sample carries some 14,000 clones, approximately 84% recorded once. The sequencing input was peripheral blood. All receptors derive from a human donor in a cohort sampled during active COVID-19.

J is TRBJ2-3 and V is TRBV28; 8 bases match TRBD2. The CDR3 totals 18 residues. V was clipped by 6 bases and J by 4 bases; unmatched bases: 18. Germline V lookup: CDR1 MDHEN, CDR2 SYDVKM. The CDR3 loop is CASSYSPGLGTVADTQYF. The CDR3 nucleotides are TGTGCCAGCAGCTACTCGCCGGGACTAGGTACGGTGGCAGATACGCAGTATTTT.

This clone was seen once. The chain employs TRBV7-9 and TRBJ2-3; TRBD2 agrees at 10 bases. The CDR3 extends over 15 amino acids. Per the germline V gene, CDR1 is SEHNR and CDR2 is FQNEAQ (reference sequence). Trimming removed 5 bases from V and 4 bases from J; junction bases left unmatched: 6. CDR3: CASSASGGAADTQYF. CDR3 coding DNA: TGTGCCAGCAGCGCAAGCGGGGGGGCGGCAGATACGCAGTATTTT.

The V call is TRBV15, the J call TRBJ2-7, with 10 bases that match TRBD1. Germline trimming cut 5 bases from V and 3 bases from J; bases unmatched to any gene: 1. The CDR3 spans 13 residues. Germline CDR1 LNHNV, CDR2 YYDKDF (reference sequence). CDR3 coding DNA: TGTGCCACCAGCTGGACAGGGGGCTACGAGCAGTACTTC. Translated: CATSWTGGYEQYF.

There are a few counts of this clone. V usage is TRBV2 and J usage is TRBJ2-7; possibly TRBD1 for D (6 bases). Trimming pared 7 bases from V and 2 bases from J, leaving 12 bases between. CDR1 SNHLY and CDR2 FYNNEI come from the germline V gene. The CDR3 has 13 residues. CDR3 nucleotide sequence: TGTGCCAGCAATGGACAGTGGACCTACGAGCAGTACTTC. Residues: CASNGQWTYEQYF. Full variable domain (rest looked up from reference TRBV2 and TRBJ2-7): EPEVTQTPSHQVTQMGQEVILRCVPISNHLYFYWYRQILGQKVEFLVSFYNNEISEKSEIFDDQFSVERPDGSNFTLKIRSTKLEDSAMYFCASNGQWTYEQYFGPGTRLTVT.

The chain couples TRBV20-1 to TRBJ2-3; no clear D. Germline values: CDR1 DFQATT, CDR2 SNEGSKA (reference sequence). The CDR3 extends over 11 amino acids. V lost 5 bases, J lost 6 bases, and 9 bases lay in between. CDR3 residues: CSARYHDTQYF. In nucleotides, the CDR3 is TGCAGTGCTCGGTACCACGATACGCAGTATTTT.

The CDR3 is CATSRGRDNNEQFF. In nucleotides, the CDR3 is TGTGCCACCAGCAGAGGCCGGGACAACAATGAGCAGTTCTTC. The chain employs TRBV15 and TRBJ2-1; perhaps TRBD1 as D (6 bases). Trimming pared 1 base from V and 5 bases from J, leaving 9 bases between. The length of the CDR3 is 14 residues. Looked up from germline, CDR1 is LNHNV and CDR2 is YYDKDF (reference sequence).

The chain uses TRBV11-2 and TRBJ2-5, with a weak D call TRBD2 (6 bases). Germline lookup yields CDR1 SGHAT and CDR2 FQNNGV. The CDR3 totals 13 residues. V lost 8 bases and J 0 bases, leaving 10 bases between the germline ends. The CDR3 DNA reads as TGTGCCAGCTCGGGGGTGTACCAAGAGACCCAGTACTTC. It translates to CASSGVYQETQYF.

The rearrangement joins TRBV6-5 to TRBJ1-1, with D possibly being TRBD1 (5 bases). Germline V gene sequence: CDR1 MNHEY, CDR2 SVGAGI. The CDR3 sequence is 14 residues long. Between the trimmed V and J ends, which lost 7 bases and 1 base, there was a span of 13 bases. This chain's CDR3 is CASTVRGQNTEAFF. CDR3 sequence (DNA): TGTGCCAGCACTGTAAGGGGTCAGAACACTGAAGCTTTCTTT.

This clone appeared a few times. The rearrangement joins TRBV6-5 to TRBJ1-5; D not resolved. V was cut by 5 bases and J by 5 bases, with 13 bases left in between. Germline V gene data show CDR1 as MNHEY and CDR2 as SVGAGI. CDR3 length: 14 amino acids. As DNA, the CDR3 is TGTGCCAGCAGTAACGGGGAATGGCATCAGCCCCAGCATTTT. The encoded protein is CASSNGEWHQPQHF.

J is TRBJ1-2 and V is TRBV7-9; possible D gene TRBD1, 6 bases. The CDR3 contains 15 residues. V lost 1 base and J 1 base, leaving 10 bases between the germline ends. CDR1 SEHNR and CDR2 FQNEAQ come from the germline V gene (reference sequence). This chain's CDR3 is CASSLEAGDNYGYTF. The CDR3 nucleotides are TGTGCCAGCAGCTTAGAGGCAGGGGATAACTATGGCTACACCTTC.

Only a few counts were recorded for this clone. The chain links TRBV2 to TRBJ1-1; TRBD1 might be the D (6 bases). The CDR3 totals 13 residues. Germline loops: CDR1 SNHLY, CDR2 FYNNEI. Trimming cost V 4 bases and J 6 bases, with 12 bases left between them. In DNA, the CDR3 is TGTGCCAGCAGTGGGACAGCTGCTGCTGAAGCTTTCTTT. Translated, it gives CASSGTAAAEAFF.

The CDR3 sequence: CASRVGTDTQYF. CDR3 DNA: TGTGCCAGCAGAGTAGGCACAGATACGCAGTATTTT. V and J are TRBV6-6 and TRBJ2-3; D gene ambiguous. Germline V gene lookup returns CDR1 MNHNY and CDR2 SVGAGI (reference sequence). CDR3 length equals 12 residues. The V end lost 6 bases, the J end lost 1 base, and 5 bases lay between the germline ends.

The chain is built from TRBV4-2 and TRBJ2-7, with 11 bases matching TRBD2. This CDR3 spans 17 amino acids. CDR1 is LGHNA and CDR2 is YNFKEQ in the germline V gene. The V and J ends lost 0 bases and 5 bases, in that order; junction bases with no gene match: 9. The CDR3 here is CASSQDLVASGRNEQYF. Written as DNA, the CDR3 is TGTGCCAGCAGCCAAGATCTTGTGGCTAGCGGGAGGAACGAGCAGTACTTC.

This clone showed up just once. CDR3 bases: TGTGCCAGCAGCTTGGGAGGGGGCTCCCAAGCTACGCAGTATTTT. Amino acids: CASSLGGGSQATQYF. V usage is TRBV5-6 and J usage is TRBJ2-3; 7 bases are a match to TRBD1. Germline-derived CDR1 and CDR2 are SGHDT and YYEEEE. This CDR3 region has 15 residues. Germline trimming cut 0 bases from V and 8 bases from J; bases unmatched to any gene: 9.

This chain connects TRBV4-3 to TRBJ2-1, with D maybe TRBD2 (6 bases). CDR3 length: 17 residues. Trimming removed 0 bases at V and 0 bases at J, with 12 bases between. In germline, CDR1 is LGHNA, CDR2 YSLEER. In DNA form, the CDR3 reads TGCGCCAGCAGCCAAGAGGGTAGCGGAGCCTCCTACAATGAGCAGTTCTTC. It is translated as CASSQEGSGASYNEQFF.

The rearrangement links TRBV11-2 to TRBJ1-6, with D possibly TRBD1 on 5 matching bases. Germline V gene lookup returns CDR1 SGHAT and CDR2 FQNNGV. The CDR3 is made up of 13 amino acids. Trimming cost V 1 base and J 10 bases, with 8 bases left between them. CDR3 nucleotide sequence: TGTGCCAGCAGCTTAGCTCGGGGGTCACCCCTCCACTTT. Translating gives CASSLARGSPLHF.

This sequence joins TRBV19 and TRBJ1-1; 10 bases align to TRBD1. V gave up 7 bases and J gave up 5 bases; unmatched junction bases: 7. There are 14 residues in the CDR3. Germline-derived CDR1 and CDR2 are LNHDA and SQIVND (reference sequence). The chain's CDR3 is CASTMGTGATEAFF. The CDR3 nucleotides read TGTGCCAGTACTATGGGGACAGGGGCAACTGAAGCTTTCTTT.

V and J are TRBV6-2 or TRBV6-3 and TRBJ1-1; D unresolved. This CDR3 comprises 13 residues. CDR1 is MNHEY, CDR2 SVGEGT, per germline. The V and J ends lost 5 bases and 3 bases respectively, with 10 bases between them. The CDR3, as DNA: TGTGCCAGCAGTCCACTCGAGCACACTGAAGCTTTCTTT. As protein: CASSPLEHTEAFF.

CDR3 residues: CASRISGTENQPQHF. The CDR3 DNA reads as TGTGCCAGCAGAATTTCCGGGACAGAGAATCAGCCCCAGCATTTT. The chain couples TRBV7-2 to TRBJ1-5, with 7 bases identical to TRBD1. V dropped 6 bases and J dropped 4; count of bases not matched to a gene: 9. This CDR3 contains 15 residues. CDR1 SGHTA and CDR2 FQGNSA come from the germline V gene.

V gene TRBV28 combines with J gene TRBJ1-2; D is unresolved. V was cut by 5 bases and J by 4 bases, with 14 bases left in between. CDR1 is MDHEN, CDR2 SYDVKM, per germline. The CDR3 runs to 14 residues. CDR3 in DNA: TGTGCCAGCAGTCCGAGGCGGTTCCCCTATGGCTACACCTTC. Its translation: CASSPRRFPYGYTF.

The V and J genes are TRBV4-1 and TRBJ2-5; no definite D call. The CDR3 is 13 residues long. Germline-derived CDR1 and CDR2 are MGHRA and YSYEKL. The germline V and J ends were trimmed by 1 base and 2 bases, with 5 bases remaining between them. The CDR3, as DNA: TGCGCCAGCAGCCAAGCCCCACAAGAGACCCAGTACTTC. Its translation is CASSQAPQETQYF.

CDR3 nucleotides: TGTGCCAGCAGTGAGGGCGGGAGGACCTACAATGAGCAGTTCTTC. Its translation: CASSEGGRTYNEQFF. The chain joins TRBV6-1 to TRBJ2-1; 8 nucleotides agree with TRBD2. The V gene's germline CDR1 is MNHNS and CDR2 SASEGT. CDR3 length: 15 residues. With 3 bases clipped from V and 2 bases from J, the junction kept 3 bases outside the gene matches.

This clone came up once. The V gene is TRBV28, the J gene TRBJ2-7; 7 bases line up with TRBD1. Unmatched junction bases numbered 4, after V lost 1 base and J lost 1 base. CDR1 and CDR2 (germline): MDHEN, SYDVKM. The CDR3 length is 15 residues. CDR3 in amino acids: CASSLSWGQSYEQYF. CDR3 coding DNA: TGTGCCAGCAGTTTATCCTGGGGACAGTCCTACGAGCAGTACTTC.

The rearrangement uses TRBV4-1 and TRBJ1-3, with D possibly matching TRBD1 (6 bases). Trimming removed 0 bases at V and 2 bases at J, with 14 bases between. The germline V gene encodes CDR1 MGHRA and CDR2 YSYEKL. CDR3 length: 17 residues. DNA for the CDR3: TGCGCCAGCAGCCAAGATGAACAGGGTGTCACTGGAAACACCATATATTTT. Protein sequence: CASSQDEQGVTGNTIYF.

V and J are TRBV9 and TRBJ2-7, with a tentative D call TRBD1 (5 bases). The ends were cut back, 4 bases at V and 2 bases at J, with 10 bases in the middle. The CDR3 runs 13 residues. The germline V gene has CDR1 SGDLS and CDR2 YYNGEE. The CDR3 spells CASSKDSAYEQYF. The CDR3 DNA follows: TGTGCCAGCAGCAAAGACAGCGCCTACGAGCAGTACTTC.

This rearrangement joins TRBV3-1 (or the pseudogene TRBV3-2) to TRBJ2-7; tentatively, D is TRBD2 (6 bases). There are 15 residues in the CDR3. With 1 base removed from V and 3 bases from J, the gap between germline ends came to 13 bases. CDR1 is LGHDT, CDR2 YNNKEL, per germline (reference sequence). The CDR3 DNA follows: TGTGCCAGCAGCCAAGTGGGTTTCGGGGGCTACGAGCAGTACTTC. Protein sequence: CASSQVGFGGYEQYF.